The T cell receptor (beta chain) under discussion was sequenced for a study of blood T cell repertoires in COVID-19. Study-level background: The samples span acute and convalescent COVID-19 from the United States, Italy and Spain. Nucleic acid was either cDNA or gDNA, and it came from T cells, B-cell-depleted T cells, or PBMCs.

Per the germline V gene, CDR1 is MNHEY and CDR2 is SVGEGT. The ends were cut back, 2 bases at V and 7 bases at J, with 18 bases in the middle. This CDR3 has 15 residues. Original data processing: Amplification with reference gene primers provided the estimates of nucleated cell counts. Some clones are missing from TCRdb's copy, which holds only in-frame ones; the method was immunoSEQ multiplex PCR. Clone size and the V and J calls come from that table; the DNA yielded D and trimming. The sample lists 110,000 to 150,000 clones, around 88% occurring once. The sequenced material came from peripheral blood. The chain couples TRBV6-2 or TRBV6-3 to TRBJ2-7, with D tentatively TRBD1 (6 bases). The sequence was obtained from a man aged 60 to 75 with active or convalescent COVID-19. The CDR3 region has the DNA TGTGCCAGCAGTTACCCCGGACAGTCTACGGAAGAGCAGTACTTC. Its protein product is CASSYPGQSTEEQYF.